Presented here are 14 T cell receptor beta chains from one specimen sequenced in a study of T cells in Graves' hyperthyroidism and ophthalmopathy. Amplification of TCR beta CDR3 regions was performed using RNA transcripts as template. TCR CDR3 regions were first amplified by RT-PCR with HTBI primers. TCRdb used MiXCR to reprocess the multiplex PCR reads, holding one entry per CDR3 protein. The table shows fewer than 350,000 distinct CDR3 sequences, with under 25% occurring only once. Sequencing used blood. The source is a woman aged 50 to 60 with Graves' hyperthyroidism.

This clonotype was seen once. J is TRBJ1-3 and V is TRBV2; maybe TRBD1 (5 bases). V shed 3 bases and J shed 4 bases, with 7 bases lying between them. The CDR3 length is 13 residues. The germline gives CDR1 SNHLY, CDR2 FYNNEI. CDR3 in amino acids: CASSDGAGNTIYF. CDR3 nucleotide sequence: TGTGCCAGCAGTGACGGGGCAGGAAACACCATATATTTT.

This clonotype was detected only a few times. DNA of the CDR3: TGTGCCAGCAGCGAGGGGGCCTACATGTACCAAGAGACCCAGTACTTC. Translated: CASSEGAYMYQETQYF. This chain connects TRBV9 to TRBJ2-5; 7 bases align to TRBD1. This CDR3 region has 16 residues. V lost 3 bases to trimming and J lost 0 bases; unmatched junction nucleotides: 8. Looked up from germline, CDR1 is SGDLS and CDR2 is YYNGEE. The entire variable domain, with the rest obtained from reference TRBV9 and TRBJ2-5, is as follows: DSGVTQTPKHLITATGQRVTLRCSPRSGDLSVYWYQQSLDQGLQFLIQYYNGEERAKGNILERFSAQQFPDLHSELNLSSLELGDSALYFCASSEGAYMYQETQYFGPGTRLLVL.

The table lists this clonotype with many counts. This chain connects TRBV5-1 to TRBJ1-6, with D hard to call. Trimming pared 1 base from V and 5 bases from J, leaving 10 bases between. CDR1 and CDR2 from the germline V gene are SGHRS and YFSETQ. CDR3 size: 15 residues. The CDR3 is CASSLKAADNSPLHF. The CDR3 nucleotides read TGCGCCAGCAGCTTGAAGGCGGCAGATAATTCACCCCTCCACTTT.

The V and J genes are TRBV20-1 and TRBJ2-5, with TRBD2 matching over 15 bases. With 6 bases clipped from V and 4 bases from J, the junction kept 9 bases outside the gene matches. Germline V gene data show CDR1 as DFQATT and CDR2 as SNEGSKA (reference sequence). The CDR3 has 16 residues. For the CDR3, the DNA is TGCAGTGCAACAGGGCCGGGACTAGCGGGAGGAGAGACCCAGTACTTC. Protein product: CSATGPGLAGGETQYF.

This clonotype was detected only a few times. V gene TRBV6-2 or TRBV6-3 combines with J gene TRBJ1-3; perhaps TRBD1 as D (5 bases). Trimming removed 6 bases at V and 1 base at J, with 13 bases between. Per germline, CDR1 MNHEY and CDR2 SVGEGT. The CDR3 has 15 residues. DNA of the CDR3: TGTGCCAGCAGAAGGGTTGAGGGGTCTGGAAACACCATATATTTT. This codes for CASRRVEGSGNTIYF.

This clonotype has a count of ten or more. The rearrangement joins TRBV12-3 or TRBV12-4 to TRBJ1-5; D is uncertain. V dropped 4 bases and J dropped 7 bases, with 14 bases sitting between them. The CDR3 is 14 residues long. CDR3 nucleotide sequence: TGTGCCAGCAGTTATGAGGGCGCGGGGCAGCCCCAGCATTTT. Its translation is CASSYEGAGQPQHF.

The V gene is TRBV5-4, the J gene TRBJ2-4, with 8 bases lining up with TRBD1. Germline V gene sequence: CDR1 SGHNT, CDR2 YYREEE (reference sequence). The CDR3 runs 15 residues. Germline trimming cut 4 bases from V and 4 bases from J; bases unmatched to any gene: 7. In nucleotides, the CDR3 is TGTGCCAGCAGCACTACCGGGACAGGAAAAAACATTCAGTACTTC. Translating it yields CASSTTGTGKNIQYF. The full variable domain, rest sourced from reference TRBV5-4 and TRBJ2-4, is ETGVTQSPTHLIKTRGQQVTLRCSSQSGHNTVSWYQQALGQGPQFIFQYYREEENGRGNFPPRFSGLQFPNYSSELNVNALELDDSALYLCASSTTGTGKNIQYFGAGTRLSVL.

This clonotype was observed at least ten times. V usage is TRBV11-1 and J usage is TRBJ1-1; TRBD1 matches 9 bases. Germline loops: CDR1 SGHAT, CDR2 FQDESV (reference sequence). The CDR3 is made up of 13 amino acids. V lost 5 bases and J lost 9; bases outside the gene matches: 7. The CDR3 sequence: CASSRVGTGKAFF. CDR3 bases: TGTGCCAGCAGCCGTGTCGGGACAGGGAAAGCTTTCTTT.

In its sample, this clonotype was seen many times. This chain uses TRBV7-8 with TRBJ2-1; 8 bases fit TRBD1. Germline CDR1 SGHVS, CDR2 FQNEAQ. This CDR3 has 15 residues. J gave up 4 bases and V 2 bases, and 4 bases lay outside the gene matches. Written as DNA, the CDR3 is TGTGCCAGCAGCTTAAGGACAGGGTCGTACAATGAGCAGTTCTTC. This sequence encodes CASSLRTGSYNEQFF.

The sample holds many counts of this clonotype. The chain couples TRBV28 to TRBJ1-6; D remains ambiguous. In germline, CDR1 is MDHEN, CDR2 SYDVKM. The ends were cut back, 7 bases at V and 2 bases at J, with 9 bases in the middle. The CDR3 length is 14 residues. The CDR3 nucleotides read TGTGCCAGCAATAACAGCCCCTATAATTCACCCCTCCACTTT. Encoded protein: CASNNSPYNSPLHF.

The rearrangement joins TRBV6-1 to TRBJ2-5; D is undetermined. Germline V lookup: CDR1 MNHNS, CDR2 SASEGT. V gave up 6 bases and J gave up 7 bases, with 18 bases separating them. The CDR3 spans 14 residues. The DNA of the CDR3 is TGTGCCAGCAGCCCCTATACCCCTCAGGTGACCCAGTACTTC. Protein sequence: CASSPYTPQVTQYF.

This clonotype was observed many times. The chain uses TRBV20-1 and TRBJ1-5; TRBD1 matches 7 bases. CDR1 and CDR2 from the germline V gene are DFQATT and SNEGSKA (reference sequence). CDR3 size: 15 residues. J gave up 3 bases and V 1 base, and 6 bases lay outside the gene matches. The CDR3 region is CSARGRGATNQPQHF. CDR3 sequence (DNA): TGCAGTGCTAGAGGCAGGGGGGCGACCAATCAGCCCCAGCATTTT.

Only one count was recorded for this clonotype. This chain uses TRBV19 with TRBJ1-2; a weak D match, TRBD1 (5 bases). The CDR3 sequence is 14 residues long. The ends were cut back, 6 bases at V and 5 bases at J, with 16 bases in the middle. Germline V gene data show CDR1 as LNHDA and CDR2 as SQIVND (reference sequence). The CDR3 coding sequence is TGTGCCAGTAGCCCTGGGACGGAACTATATGGCTACACCTTC. Encoded protein: CASSPGTELYGYTF.

The J gene is TRBJ2-5, the V gene TRBV11-1; D is unclear. CDR1 and CDR2 (germline): SGHAT, FQDESV (reference sequence). V lost 1 base and J lost 7, with 7 bases in between. This CDR3 is built from 12 residues. CDR3 in amino acids: CASSLVLGTQYF. In DNA, the CDR3 is TGTGCCAGCAGCTTAGTGCTGGGGACCCAGTACTTC.